These T cell receptor beta chains were read from a single sample in a study of monozygotic twins with inflammatory bowel disease. Reprocessing the 5' RACE reads, TCRdb reports a single entry for every CDR3 protein and omits DNA. This sample's table reports about 450,000 distinct CDR3 sequences. The sample was blood. These receptors were collected from a human donor with ulcerative colitis or Crohn's disease, or a healthy co-twin of an affected twin (not recorded which). The CDR3 runs from the conserved cysteine through the conserved F or W.

CDR3: CASSVGQQNTGELFF
J: TRBJ2-2
V: TRBV9

CDR3: CASSLRVRVNEQYF
J: TRBJ2-7
V: TRBV12-3/TRBV12-4

CDR3: CASSGQGRWNEQFF
J: TRBJ2-1
V: TRBV28

CDR3: CSVTRLAASTDTQYF
J: TRBJ2-3
V: TRBV29-1

CDR3: CASSVDRTDTQYF
J: TRBJ2-3
V: TRBV9

CDR3: CASSLLQNTGELFF
J: TRBJ2-2
V: TRBV12-3/TRBV12-4

CDR3: CSARAGSSPLHF
J: TRBJ1-6
V: TRBV20-1

CDR3: CASSTQGSGELFF
J: TRBJ2-2
V: TRBV19

CDR3: CSAPPWDQETQYF
J: TRBJ2-5
V: TRBV20-1

CDR3: CASSIDGTSSYNEQFF
J: TRBJ2-1
V: TRBV19

CDR3: CASSSGGRRGNEQFF
J: TRBJ2-1
V: TRBV28

CDR3: CASSLALASYPDF
J: TRBJ2-4
V: TRBV7-2

CDR3: CASSLTSGGAAEQYF
J: TRBJ2-7
V: TRBV12-3/TRBV12-4

CDR3: CASSLRGSTNEKLFF
J: TRBJ1-4
V: TRBV5-5

CDR3: CASSFVAEILYNEQFF
J: TRBJ2-1
V: TRBV11-2

CDR3: CATSREVGRAVEKLFF
J: TRBJ1-4
V: TRBV15

CDR3: CASSPQGSGNTGELFF
J: TRBJ2-2
V: TRBV19

CDR3: CASSITPLGQDNEQFF
J: TRBJ2-1
V: TRBV7-8

CDR3: CASSENRGLDTGELFF
J: TRBJ2-2
V: TRBV4-1

CDR3: CASSYSGGGYEQYF
J: TRBJ2-7
V: TRBV27

CDR3: CASRLGSNPSTGELFF
J: TRBJ2-2
V: TRBV12-3/TRBV12-4

CDR3: CSAGTSGRAGYYEQYF
J: TRBJ2-7
V: TRBV20-1

CDR3: CAISESLEAYEQYF
J: TRBJ2-7
V: TRBV10-3

CDR3: CAWSPSGGYNEQFF
J: TRBJ2-1
V: TRBV30

CDR3: CASSPSSGIEQYF
J: TRBJ2-7
V: TRBV7-9

CDR3: CASSLERGEKLFF
J: TRBJ1-4
V: TRBV7-2

CDR3: CASSQDLAGVYEQYF
J: TRBJ2-7
V: TRBV4-2

CDR3: CASSLGENNQPQHF
J: TRBJ1-5
V: TRBV5-8

CDR3: CASTTRGGSGNTIYF
J: TRBJ1-3
V: TRBV12-3/TRBV12-4

CDR3: CASSIRQGETQYF
J: TRBJ2-5
V: TRBV19

CDR3: CASSLTGKVYGYTF
J: TRBJ1-2
V: TRBV28

CDR3: CASSPPDHYEQYF
J: TRBJ2-7
V: TRBV18

CDR3: CASSLRTGQISYEQYF
J: TRBJ2-7
V: TRBV7-8

CDR3: CASRGTAYEQYF
J: TRBJ2-7
V: TRBV7-9

CDR3: CASSLRGLAGANQETQYF
J: TRBJ2-5
V: TRBV18

CDR3: CASSRRKTGTQNYGYTF
J: TRBJ1-2
V: TRBV5-6

CDR3: CAWGPGQGITEQYF
J: TRBJ2-7
V: TRBV30

CDR3: CASSSEGVLYGYTF
J: TRBJ1-2
V: TRBV6-5

CDR3: CASSKLSGGGGTDTQYF
J: TRBJ2-3
V: TRBV5-1

CDR3: CASSQRRLAGGNEQFF
J: TRBJ2-1
V: TRBV14

CDR3: CASSTGGSGEQFF
J: TRBJ2-1
V: TRBV19

CDR3: CARTGLSTEAFF
J: TRBJ1-1
V: TRBV6-8

CDR3: CASISGRGTRAEQFF
J: TRBJ2-1
V: TRBV6-1

CDR3: CASLLDRPSGNTIYF
J: TRBJ1-3
V: TRBV28

CDR3: CASSGLGQGPDTQYF
J: TRBJ2-3
V: TRBV5-1

CDR3: CASRPGQGGNSPLHF
J: TRBJ1-6
V: TRBV6-1

CDR3: CASSLHQTSGANVLTF
J: TRBJ2-6
V: TRBV7-3

CDR3: CASSKGGLDGETQYF
J: TRBJ2-5
V: TRBV9

CDR3: CASSQGSIRNYGYTF
J: TRBJ1-2
V: TRBV4-3

CDR3: CSVTFRDTTYEQYF
J: TRBJ2-7
V: TRBV29-1

CDR3: CASSPMGGLGNQPQHF
J: TRBJ1-5
V: TRBV12-3/TRBV12-4

CDR3: CATSRDSLSPTDTQYF
J: TRBJ2-3
V: TRBV15

CDR3: CSVGRHTRDYGYTF
J: TRBJ1-2
V: TRBV29-1

CDR3: CASSFEGTGNQPQHF
J: TRBJ1-5
V: TRBV12-3/TRBV12-4

CDR3: CASSLAGEGKISYGYTF
J: TRBJ1-2
V: TRBV5-1

CDR3: CASSLTRVVSTDTQYF
J: TRBJ2-3
V: TRBV7-2

CDR3: CASMPGQTGELFF
J: TRBJ2-2
V: TRBV5-1

CDR3: CASTENGIAAHYNEQFF
J: TRBJ2-1
V: TRBV21-1

CDR3: CASSLEGDTQYF
J: TRBJ2-3
V: TRBV13

CDR3: CAISKLRGPVSANTEAFF
J: TRBJ1-1
V: TRBV10-3